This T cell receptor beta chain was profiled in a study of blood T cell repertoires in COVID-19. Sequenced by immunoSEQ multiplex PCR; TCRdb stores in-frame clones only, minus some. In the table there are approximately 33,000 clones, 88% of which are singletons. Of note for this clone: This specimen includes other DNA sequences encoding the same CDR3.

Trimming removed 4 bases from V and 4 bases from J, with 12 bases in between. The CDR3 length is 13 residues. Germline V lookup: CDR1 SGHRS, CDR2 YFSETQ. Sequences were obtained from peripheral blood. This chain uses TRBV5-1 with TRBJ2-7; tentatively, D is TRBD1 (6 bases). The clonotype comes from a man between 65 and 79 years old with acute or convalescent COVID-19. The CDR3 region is CASSGDTGYEQYF. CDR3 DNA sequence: TGCGCCAGCAGCGGAGACACAGGGTACGAGCAGTACTTC.